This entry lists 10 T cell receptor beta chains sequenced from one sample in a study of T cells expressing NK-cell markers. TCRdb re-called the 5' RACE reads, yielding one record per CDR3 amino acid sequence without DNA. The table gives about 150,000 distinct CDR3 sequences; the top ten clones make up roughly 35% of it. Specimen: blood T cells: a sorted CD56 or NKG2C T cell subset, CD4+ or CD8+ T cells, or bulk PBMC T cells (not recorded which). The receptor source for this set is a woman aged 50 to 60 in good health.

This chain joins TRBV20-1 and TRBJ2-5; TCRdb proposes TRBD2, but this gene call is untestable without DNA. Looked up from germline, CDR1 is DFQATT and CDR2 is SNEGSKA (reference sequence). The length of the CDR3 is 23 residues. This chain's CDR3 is CRCRSCSAKVGVGSGSMIETQYF.

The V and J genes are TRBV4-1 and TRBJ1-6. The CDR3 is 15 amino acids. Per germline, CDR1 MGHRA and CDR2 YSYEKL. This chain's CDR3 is CASSQDGSTTSPLHF.

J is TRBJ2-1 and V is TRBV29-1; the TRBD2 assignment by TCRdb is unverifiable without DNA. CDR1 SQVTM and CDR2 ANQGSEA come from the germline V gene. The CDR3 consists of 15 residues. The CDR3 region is CSVELAGGPWNEQFF.

The CDR3 loop reads CASSLGVSGSTDTQYF. This chain links TRBV7-9 with TRBJ2-3; the D call of TRBD2 rests on TCRdb alone, since no DNA is present to check it. The CDR3 spans 16 residues. Germline V gene lookup returns CDR1 SEHNR and CDR2 FQNEAQ (reference sequence).

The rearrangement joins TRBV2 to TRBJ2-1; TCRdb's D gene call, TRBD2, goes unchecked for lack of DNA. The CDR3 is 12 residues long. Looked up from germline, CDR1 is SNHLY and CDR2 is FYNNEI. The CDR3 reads CASSSGAPLQFF.

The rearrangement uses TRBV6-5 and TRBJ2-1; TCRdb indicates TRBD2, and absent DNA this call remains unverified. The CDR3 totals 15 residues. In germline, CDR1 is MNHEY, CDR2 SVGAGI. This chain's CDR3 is CASSIAGALRNEQFF.

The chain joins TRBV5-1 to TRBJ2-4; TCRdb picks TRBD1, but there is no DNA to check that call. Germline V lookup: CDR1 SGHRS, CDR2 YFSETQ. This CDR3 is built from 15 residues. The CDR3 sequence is CASSLRQGSKNIQYF.

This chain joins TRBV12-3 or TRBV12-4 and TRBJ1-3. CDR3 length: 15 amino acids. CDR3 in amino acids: CASSLIPGSGNTIYF.

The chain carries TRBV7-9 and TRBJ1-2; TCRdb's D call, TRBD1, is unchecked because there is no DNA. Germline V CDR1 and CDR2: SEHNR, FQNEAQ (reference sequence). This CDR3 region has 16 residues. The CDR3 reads CASSPRGPQSNYGYTF.

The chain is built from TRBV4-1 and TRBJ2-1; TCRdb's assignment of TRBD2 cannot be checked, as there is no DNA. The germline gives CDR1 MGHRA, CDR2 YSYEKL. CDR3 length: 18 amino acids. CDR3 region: CASSQDSVGDLGHNEQFF.